This T cell receptor (beta chain) was identified during a study of blood T cell repertoires in COVID-19. Method: immunoSEQ multiplex PCR; TCRdb's copy keeps in-frame clones and lacks some. The data contain about 240,000 clones, 65% to 90% of them singletons. From germline, CDR1 is LGHNA and CDR2 YNFKEQ. The CDR3 loop spans 15 amino acids. Trimming pared 0 bases from V and 4 bases from J, leaving 12 bases between. This clone was recorded once. This TCR came from a woman in her sixties or seventies with acute or convalescent COVID-19. The V gene is TRBV4-2, the J gene TRBJ1-2; D remains unclear. Sample: peripheral blood. The CDR3 protein is CASSQDEVSIYGYTF. The CDR3 nucleotides read TGTGCCAGCAGCCAAGATGAGGTTTCAATCTATGGCTACACCTTC.